Listed below are T cell receptor beta chains from one sample, sequenced in a study of cytomegalovirus exposure and HLA in healthy donors. Assay used: immunoSEQ multiplex PCR; TCRdb lists only in-frame clones, some missing. Counted here are around 230,000 clones, roughly 87% occurring once; the ten biggest clones make up roughly 5.5%. The sample was PBMCs. These receptors were obtained from a man aged 40-49 years in good health and CMV-seropositive. Both conserved end residues are trimmed from each CDR3. Each record gives: CDR3 protein, J gene, V gene.

CDR3 protein: ASSGGTAGYEQY
J gene: TRBJ2-7
V gene: TRBV6-1

CDR3 protein: ASNSGLGTGELF
J gene: TRBJ2-2
V gene: TRBV25-1

CDR3 protein: ASTQGGGVYGYT
J gene: TRBJ1-2
V gene: TRBV6-5

CDR3 protein: ASSRDSVNTEAF
J gene: TRBJ1-1
V gene: TRBV18

CDR3 protein: ASSYVGVAGYNEQF
J gene: TRBJ2-1
V gene: TRBV5-1

CDR3 protein: ASSMQREGLKF
J gene: TRBJ2-1
V gene: TRBV19

CDR3 protein: ASSLELHEFTDTQY
J gene: TRBJ2-3
V gene: TRBV7-2

CDR3 protein: ASSLQANYGYT
J gene: TRBJ1-2
V gene: TRBV27

CDR3 protein: ASSSPDRTSSYNEQF
J gene: TRBJ2-1
V gene: TRBV7-3

CDR3 protein: ASSEALRGLGYT
J gene: TRBJ1-2
V gene: TRBV6-1